This T cell receptor (beta chain) was identified in a study of blood T cell repertoires in COVID-19. Study-wide background: T cells, B-cell-depleted T cells, or PBMCs supplied cDNA or gDNA.

TCRdb's copy holds only in-frame clones and misses some; the assay was immunoSEQ multiplex PCR. Counted here are 150,000 to 200,000 clones, roughly 80% occurring once; the ten biggest clones make up under 10%. In Seattle, patients joined the study during active infection and were tracked longitudinally. V gave up 8 bases and J gave up 5 bases; unmatched junction bases: 10. Per the germline V gene, CDR1 is GTSNPN and CDR2 is SVGIG (reference sequence). The CDR3 totals 13 residues. The specimen sequenced was peripheral blood. The origin of this receptor is a woman in her 70s with COVID-19, enrolled during active disease. The chain recombines TRBV30 with TRBJ1-1, with TRBD1 matching over 8 bases. In DNA, the CDR3 is TGTGCCCAGAACAGGGGGTTGGATACTGAAGCTTTCTTT. Its translation: CAQNRGLDTEAFF.